This TCR beta chain is drawn from a study of cytomegalovirus exposure and HLA in healthy donors. CDR1 is LGHNA and CDR2 is YNFKEQ in the germline V gene. The V segment lost 0 bases and the J segment 2 bases; nucleotides outside the gene matches: 9. The CDR3 runs to 20 residues. Study-level points and caveats: The majority of TCR sequences were rare, yet some public TCRs appeared in many donors. The study labeled approximately 150 TCR beta chains cytomegalovirus-associated. Researchers reported in a later analysis that common viral pathogens appeared linked to several top clusters.

Researchers ran the PCR with 60 Vbeta and 13 Jbeta primers. The assay was immunoSEQ multiplex PCR, and TCRdb's table has in-frame clones only and misses some. The table includes about 160,000 clones, roughly 70% detected once. About this clone itself: Its target is unknown.

The sequencing sample was made of PBMCs. This clonotype was obtained from a woman aged 50 to 60 in good health and CMV-seropositive. The chain carries TRBV4-2 and TRBJ2-5; 16 positions agree with TRBD2. In nucleotides, the CDR3 is TGTGCCAGCAGCCAAGATCAAGGGACTAGCGGGGGGGCTAGGCAAGAGACCCAGTACTTC. Translating gives CASSQDQGTSGGARQETQYF.